The rows below give T cell receptor beta chains drawn from one sample of a study of cytomegalovirus exposure and HLA in healthy donors. Libraries were prepared by immunoSEQ multiplex PCR; TCRdb keeps only in-frame clonotypes and omits some of them. The profile shows some 150,000 clones, 60% to 80% of them singletons. Sequenced sample: PBMCs. Source of these receptors: a young woman in good health and CMV-seronegative. The CDR3 runs from the conserved cysteine through the conserved F or W. Fields, in order: CDR3 DNA, CDR3 protein, clone size, D gene, V gene, J gene. D genes are given only for firm matches. A clone size is listed for some rows: how often the clone was seen (once, few, many), or a class if it is expanded.

CDR3nt: TGTGCCAGCAGTGAGCGAGGCGGGGGGCCCCGGATAGCTTTCTTT
CDR3aa: CASSERGGGPRIAFF
abundance: .
d_gene: .
v_gene: TRBV2
j_gene: TRBJ1-1

CDR3nt: TGTGCCAGCTCCCTGGACAGGGTCCCCTACAATGAGCAGTTCTTC
CDR3aa: CASSLDRVPYNEQFF
abundance: .
d_gene: TRBD1
v_gene: TRBV18
j_gene: TRBJ2-1

CDR3nt: TGTGCCAGCTCACAAACCGGGACAGGGTTTGAAGCTTTCTTT
CDR3aa: CASSQTGTGFEAFF
abundance: .
d_gene: TRBD1
v_gene: TRBV18
j_gene: TRBJ1-1

CDR3nt: TGTGCCAGCAGCTTAGTCGGGAGCGGGGAGCTGTTTTTT
CDR3aa: CASSLVGSGELFF
abundance: .
d_gene: .
v_gene: TRBV11-2
j_gene: TRBJ2-2

CDR3nt: TGTGCCAGCAGCTTAAACCCGGGACAGGGGGCTTCTGGCTACACCTTC
CDR3aa: CASSLNPGQGASGYTF
abundance: .
d_gene: TRBD1
v_gene: TRBV7-2
j_gene: TRBJ1-2

CDR3nt: TGTGCCAGCAGCGTCGGAGCGGGGGGCCTCACAGATACGCAGTATTTT
CDR3aa: CASSVGAGGLTDTQYF
abundance: .
d_gene: TRBD2
v_gene: TRBV7-2
j_gene: TRBJ2-3

CDR3nt: TGTGCCAGCAGCCCCCCGCAGGGGAGCTCCTACAATGAGCAGTTCTTC
CDR3aa: CASSPPQGSSYNEQFF
abundance: .
d_gene: .
v_gene: TRBV28
j_gene: TRBJ2-1

CDR3nt: TGTGCCAGCGGACAGGGAGTTTCACCCCTCCACTTT
CDR3aa: CASGQGVSPLHF
abundance: .
d_gene: TRBD1
v_gene: TRBV27
j_gene: TRBJ1-6

CDR3nt: TGTGCCAGCACCCCAGGCCCAGGGATCAACTATGGCTACACCTTC
CDR3aa: CASTPGPGINYGYTF
abundance: .
d_gene: .
v_gene: TRBV7-2
j_gene: TRBJ1-2

CDR3nt: TGCGCCGATGAAGGTGGGACAGGGGGCTCAGGGGAGCAGTTCTTC
CDR3aa: CADEGGTGGSGEQFF
abundance: .
d_gene: TRBD1
v_gene: TRBV10-1
j_gene: TRBJ2-1

CDR3nt: TGTGCCAGCAGCTTGTGGAGGGGGCAACGGTACGAGCAGTACTTC
CDR3aa: CASSLWRGQRYEQYF
abundance: .
d_gene: .
v_gene: TRBV5-6
j_gene: TRBJ2-7

CDR3nt: TGTGCCAGCAGGCCAACTAGCGGGAGCCCTTACGAGCAGTACTTC
CDR3aa: CASRPTSGSPYEQYF
abundance: few
d_gene: TRBD2
v_gene: TRBV6-5
j_gene: TRBJ2-7

CDR3nt: TGTGCCAGCAGCTTGGACAGGGACCTTGAAGCTTTCTTT
CDR3aa: CASSLDRDLEAFF
abundance: .
d_gene: TRBD1
v_gene: TRBV11-2
j_gene: TRBJ1-1

CDR3nt: TGTGCCAGTAGAGCAGGCCATTATGGCTACACCTTC
CDR3aa: CASRAGHYGYTF
abundance: .
d_gene: .
v_gene: TRBV19
j_gene: TRBJ1-2

CDR3nt: TGTGCCAGCAGCTCGGGACAGGGCACCTACGAGCAGTACTTC
CDR3aa: CASSSGQGTYEQYF
abundance: .
d_gene: TRBD1
v_gene: TRBV7-6
j_gene: TRBJ2-7